The clone carrying this T cell receptor (beta chain) appeared many times. The read comes to an end 3 residues before the CDR3 does, leaving the germline J gene to fill in the end. These data belong to a study of T cell clonality in common variable immunodeficiency. Germline CDR1 SNHLY, CDR2 FYNNEI. The ends were cut back, 1 base at V and 4 bases at J, with 14 bases in the middle. CDR3 length: 16 residues. The assay was immunoSEQ multiplex PCR, and TCRdb's table has in-frame clones only and misses some. This sample has about 39,000 clones, each found more than once. Sequenced: peripheral blood mononuclear cells. V usage is TRBV2 and J usage is TRBJ2-1; D uncertain. This receptor was obtained from a person aged 18 to 70 in good health. CDR3 region: CASSEDPLAVYNEQFF. CDR3 DNA, as far as it was read: TGTGCCAGCAGTGAAGACCCACTTGCCGTTTACAATGAG.